These 2 T cell receptor beta chains share one sample of origin, sequenced in a study of esophageal squamous cell carcinoma under preoperative chemotherapy. The time point is: after preoperative PTX-NDP chemotherapy. TCRdb independently ran MiXCR on the PCR reads; one entry per CDR3 protein. The sample carries 1,300 or so distinct CDR3 sequences, just under 30% recorded once. Sampling was conducted from a patient given preoperative chemotherapy. These receptors all stem from a human donor with esophageal squamous cell carcinoma. The donor label of this sample is uncertain.

The J gene is TRBJ2-1, the V gene TRBV6-1; D gene ambiguous. This CDR3 is 18 amino acids long. Trimming left V 0 bases short and J 4 bases short, with 19 bases between. CDR1 and CDR2 (germline): MNHNS, SASEGT. The CDR3 DNA is TGTGCCAGCAGTGAAGCGATATCCGGGTCCAGACTTTACAATGAGCAGTTCTTC. Its translation is CASSEAISGSRLYNEQFF.

This clonotype is termed large (0.1 to 1%). The chain joins TRBV6-1 to TRBJ2-5; D may match TRBD1 or TRBD2 (5 bases each). CDR3 length: 15 residues. V was clipped by 4 bases and J by 4 bases, with 16 bases between them. Germline CDR1 is MNHNS and CDR2 is SASEGT. CDR3 DNA: TGTGCCAGCAGTGTTTATGGGGGAGAGGCAGAGACCCAGTACTTC. Translation: CASSVYGGEAETQYF.